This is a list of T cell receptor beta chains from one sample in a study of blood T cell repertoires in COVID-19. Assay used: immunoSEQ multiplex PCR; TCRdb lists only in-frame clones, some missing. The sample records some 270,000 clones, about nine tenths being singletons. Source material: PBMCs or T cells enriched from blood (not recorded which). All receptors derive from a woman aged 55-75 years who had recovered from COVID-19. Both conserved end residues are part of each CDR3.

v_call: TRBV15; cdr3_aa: CATSSGQWETQYF
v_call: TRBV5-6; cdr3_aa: CASSLGRRNSPLHF
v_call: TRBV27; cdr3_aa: CASSLNGHVYGYTF
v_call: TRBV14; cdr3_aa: CASSRRLAGGLTNTQYF
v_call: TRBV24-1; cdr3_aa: CATSSSGTDTQYF
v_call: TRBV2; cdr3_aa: CASSVSGGNEKLFF
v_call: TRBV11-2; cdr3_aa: CASRSVGGQGYLEQYF
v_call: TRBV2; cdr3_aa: CASKGGPGQRGEKLFF
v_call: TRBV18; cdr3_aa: CASSTLLGAVTGELFF
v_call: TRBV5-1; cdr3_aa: CASSSRVDMNTEAFF
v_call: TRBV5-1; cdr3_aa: CASSLTGSDLHF
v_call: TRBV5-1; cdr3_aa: CASSYGTGGLEKLFF
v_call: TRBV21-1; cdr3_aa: CASSKVGAGEQYF
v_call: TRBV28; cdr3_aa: CASSLPTGTGDGKLFF
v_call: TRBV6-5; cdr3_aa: CASSQMNTEAFF
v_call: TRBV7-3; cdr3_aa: CASSSRGDAEQFF
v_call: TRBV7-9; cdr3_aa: CASREPLAEAFF
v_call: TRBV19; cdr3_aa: CASKTRNRDLANYGYTF
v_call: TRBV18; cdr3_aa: CASSQQGYTEAFF
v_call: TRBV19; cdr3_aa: CASKRGGGEAFF
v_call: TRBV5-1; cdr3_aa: CASSITGGHEQYF
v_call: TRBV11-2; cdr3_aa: CASSLVYGTSYEQYF
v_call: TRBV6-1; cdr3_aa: CASSDATGGLGQPQHF
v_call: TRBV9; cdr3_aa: CASSPGTSGGASLETQYF
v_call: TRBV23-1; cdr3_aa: CASSLRPDRVLRNQPQHF
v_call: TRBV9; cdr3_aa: CASSVSGGTDTQYF
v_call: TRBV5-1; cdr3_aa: CASSWGGAWAEAFF
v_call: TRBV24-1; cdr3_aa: CATSKGPNTEAFF
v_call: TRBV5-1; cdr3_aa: CASSPESNTRNTEAFF
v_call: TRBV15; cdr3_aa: CATSDRLNEKLFF
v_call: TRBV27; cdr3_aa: CASSLATSGDEQFF
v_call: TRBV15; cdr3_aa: CATSRLRASGDLAKNIQYF
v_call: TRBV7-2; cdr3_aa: CASSFSGSPGELFF
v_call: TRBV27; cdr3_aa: CASSFGFYGANVLTF
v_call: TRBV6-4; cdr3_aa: CASSRLAFNTGELFF
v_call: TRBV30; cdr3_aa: CAWTASGLAHGYTF
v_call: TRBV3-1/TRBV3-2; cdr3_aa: CASSLLLGPSTDTQYF
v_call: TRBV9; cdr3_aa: CASSTEAGGYNEQFF
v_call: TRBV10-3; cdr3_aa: CAISERGNEKLFF